This T cell receptor (beta chain) was captured in a study of cytomegalovirus exposure and HLA in healthy donors. With respect to this clone: What it binds is not known.

Germline CDR1 is DFQATT and CDR2 is SNEGSKA (reference sequence). The V gene lost 6 bases and the J gene lost 4 bases, with 9 bases spanning the gap. The CDR3 is made up of 11 amino acids. General observations from the study: Later analysis identified several of the most significant clusters that appeared linked to common viral pathogens. Immune exposure was documented only through CMV serostatus.

PCR amplification relied on 60 Vbeta primers (plus 13 Jbeta primers). Repertoires were generated with immunoSEQ multiplex PCR, while TCRdb's copy carries only in-frame clones and drops some. Altogether roughly 140,000 clones are present, 80% being singletons, with the ten largest covering about 4.7%. The origin of this receptor is a male donor in good health and CMV-seronegative. The sequencing input was PBMCs. V usage is TRBV20-1 and J usage is TRBJ2-5; D gene unclear. CDR3 sequence reads: CSARKPETQYF. CDR3 nucleotides: TGCAGTGCCAGAAAGCCAGAGACCCAGTACTTC.